A single sample is the source of the 16 T cell receptor beta chains below, sequenced in a study of a mutant IDH1 vaccine in newly diagnosed glioma. Clones were read by immunoSEQ multiplex PCR, and TCRdb kept only the in-frame ones, dropping some. The sample lists tens of thousands of clones, roughly 84% seen once, with approximately 9.5% in the top ten. As to time point: week 11, during vaccination. All doses held 300 ug of mutant IDH1 20-mer peptide, with topical imiquimod. Their specific antigens are unknown. This material consisted of PBMCs, taken from a glioma patient whose treatment included an IDH1 peptide vaccine. These receptors were collected from a woman aged 50 to 60 with glioma.

The chain recombines TRBV7-8 with TRBJ2-7, with 7 bases aligning to TRBD1. V shed 5 bases and J 5 bases; nucleotides not matched to a gene: 6. The CDR3 covers 13 residues. Germline V gene lookup returns CDR1 SGHVS and CDR2 FQNEAQ. The DNA of the CDR3 is TGTGCCAGCAGCCTGGACAGGCTGCACGAGCAGTACTTC. This codes for CASSLDRLHEQYF. The full variable domain, its missing parts supplied by reference TRBV7-8 and TRBJ2-7, is GAGVSQSPRYKVAKRGQDVALRCDPISGHVSLFWYQQALGQGPEFLTYFQNEAQLDKSGLPSDRFFAERPEGSVSTLKIQRTQQEDSAVYLCASSLDRLHEQYFGPGTRLTVT.

This clone was seen just once. The chain combines TRBV4-2 with TRBJ1-5; TRBD1 is a possible D gene (5 bases). Per the germline V gene, CDR1 is LGHNA and CDR2 is YNFKEQ. The CDR3 extends over 16 amino acids. Trimming left V 0 bases short and J 9 bases short, with 18 bases between. CDR3 in amino acids: CASSQDLGQGFRPQHF. The DNA for the CDR3 is TGTGCCAGCAGCCAAGATTTAGGGCAGGGATTCCGGCCCCAGCATTTT.

The V gene is TRBV27, the J gene TRBJ1-1, with D perhaps TRBD1 (5 bases). Trimming pared 0 bases from V and 5 bases from J, leaving 13 bases between. Germline loops: CDR1 MNHEY, CDR2 SMNVEV (reference sequence). This CDR3 has 15 residues. CDR3 DNA sequence: TGTGCCAGCAGTTTATCGAGAGGGGCGGGTACTGAAGCTTTCTTT. This encodes CASSLSRGAGTEAFF.

The rearrangement uses TRBV4-2 and TRBJ1-3; maybe TRBD1 (5 bases). The germline V gene has CDR1 LGHNA and CDR2 YNFKEQ. The CDR3 runs to 17 residues. The germline V and J ends were trimmed by 4 bases and 0 bases, with 16 bases remaining between them. The CDR3 DNA follows: TGTGCCAGCAGCCTCCAGGTGGAGGGGAGCTCTGGAAACACCATATATTTT. Protein sequence: CASSLQVEGSSGNTIYF.

V and J are TRBV29-1 and TRBJ2-3; D ambiguous. The V end lost 3 bases, the J end lost 4 bases, and 5 bases lay between the germline ends. The CDR3 sequence is 11 residues long. Germline assignment: CDR1 SQVTM and CDR2 ANQGSEA. In nucleotides, the CDR3 is TGCAGCGTTGAGGTCGCAGATACGCAGTATTTT. Amino acids: CSVEVADTQYF.

The CDR3 protein is CASSPSYGQLNTEAFF. CDR3 sequence (DNA): TGTGCCAGCAGCCCGAGCTACGGACAGCTGAACACTGAAGCTTTCTTT. V usage is TRBV9 and J usage is TRBJ1-1; tentatively, D is TRBD1 (6 bases). CDR1 is SGDLS, CDR2 YYNGEE, per germline. Trimming shortened V by 4 bases and J by 0 bases, and 16 bases separated the two germline ends. This CDR3 has 16 amino acids.

J is TRBJ2-2 and V is TRBV12-5, with 9 bases that match TRBD1. Germline assignment: CDR1 LGHNT and CDR2 FRNRAP. Unmatched junction bases numbered 3, after V lost 5 bases and J lost 5 bases. The CDR3 extends over 14 amino acids. For the CDR3, the DNA is TGTGCTAGTGGTCCCGGGACAGGGACCGGGGAGCTGTTTTTT. Translation gives CASGPGTGTGELFF.

For the CDR3, the DNA is TGTGCCAGCAGTTTTGCGGGACAGGGGAATGAAAAACTGTTTTTT. This encodes CASSFAGQGNEKLFF. The chain carries TRBV7-9 and TRBJ1-4; TRBD1 agrees at 10 bases. Trimming took 6 bases from V and 5 from J; bases not matched to a gene: 6. This CDR3 contains 15 residues. CDR1 is SEHNR and CDR2 is FQNEAQ in the germline V gene (reference sequence).

This chain links TRBV7-3 with TRBJ1-2, with D uncertain. The CDR3 has 12 amino acids. Germline V lookup: CDR1 SGHTA, CDR2 FQGTGA. V lost 2 bases to trimming and J lost 4 bases, with 5 bases between them. In DNA, the CDR3 is TGTGCCAGCAGCTTATCGGGCTATGGCTACACCTTC. Its translation: CASSLSGYGYTF.

The chain uses TRBV7-2 and TRBJ1-6; D remains unclear. The CDR3 spans 15 residues. Germline assignment: CDR1 SGHTA and CDR2 FQGNSA. V was trimmed by 3 bases and J by 7 bases, leaving 13 bases between them. Written as DNA, the CDR3 is TGTGCCAGCAGCTTGTCCGGGGTAAGAAATTCACCCCTCCACTTT. Translated, it gives CASSLSGVRNSPLHF.

This chain connects TRBV10-1 to TRBJ1-1; D unclear. This CDR3 contains 17 residues. V lost 8 bases to trimming and J lost 1 base, with 23 bases between them. The germline V gene encodes CDR1 WNHNN and CDR2 SYGVQD (reference sequence). The CDR3 DNA reads TGCGCCAGCCCTAGTGGGGAAAGTGGGTTGTGGAACACTGAAGCTTTCTTT. Amino acid sequence: CASPSGESGLWNTEAFF.

The rearrangement joins TRBV19 to TRBJ2-1; D unclear. This CDR3 region has 14 residues. Deletions cut 0 bases from V and 6 bases from J, with 9 bases between. Germline V gene data show CDR1 as LNHDA and CDR2 as SQIVND (reference sequence). CDR3 loop: CASSIDPGLNEQFF. For the CDR3, the DNA is TGTGCCAGTAGTATAGATCCGGGCCTCAATGAGCAGTTCTTC.

In this sample, this clone turned up a few times. CDR3 nucleotide sequence: TGCGCCAGCAGCCAAGGCACAGGGGAGGCCTACGAGCAGTACTTC. Its translation: CASSQGTGEAYEQYF. The chain recombines TRBV4-3 with TRBJ2-7; possible D gene TRBD1, 7 bases. Germline V gene sequence: CDR1 LGHNA, CDR2 YSLEER. V was cut by 1 base and J by 2 bases, with 12 bases left in between. The CDR3 is 15 amino acids.

The chain joins TRBV10-3 to TRBJ2-3; a weak D match, TRBD2 (5 bases). CDR1 ENHRY and CDR2 SYGVKD come from the germline V gene. V was trimmed by 2 bases and J by 0 bases, leaving 6 bases between them. The CDR3 extends over 14 amino acids. The CDR3 DNA follows: TGTGCCATCAGTGAGGGACTTAGCACAGATACGCAGTATTTT. Amino acids: CAISEGLSTDTQYF.

The J gene is TRBJ1-3, the V gene TRBV5-6; perhaps TRBD1 as D (5 bases). Germline CDR1 is SGHDT and CDR2 is YYEEEE. With 4 bases removed from V and 7 bases from J, the gap between germline ends came to 12 bases. The CDR3 sequence is 13 residues long. The CDR3 reads CASSIREGNTIYF. CDR3 nucleotide sequence: TGTGCCAGCAGCATAAGGGAGGGGAACACCATATATTTT.

V is TRBV19 and J is TRBJ2-2; 7 positions match TRBD1. CDR1 and CDR2 from the germline V gene are LNHDA and SQIVND (reference sequence). V lost 5 bases to trimming and J lost 7 bases; unmatched junction nucleotides: 4. The CDR3 totals 13 residues. CDR3 nucleotide sequence: TGTGCCAGTAGTGTTACAGGGGTCGGGGAGCTGTTTTTT. Translation gives CASSVTGVGELFF.